The entry that follows covers one T cell receptor (beta chain) sequence. Germline CDR1 SGDLS, CDR2 YYNGEE. V was trimmed by 1 base and J by 0 bases, leaving 7 bases between them. This CDR3 is built from 14 residues. Per the authors' pipeline: From reference gene primer amplification, estimates of nucleated cell counts were derived. The table came from immunoSEQ multiplex PCR; TCRdb's copy has only in-frame clones and leaves some out. V and J calls and clone size come straight from that table; D and trimming were deduced from the DNA. The data hold 330,000 or so clones, with 88% observed a single time. The data were taken from a study of blood T cell repertoires in COVID-19.

The sequence came from a man aged 30-40 years who had recovered from COVID-19. Source material: PBMCs or T cells enriched from blood (not recorded which). The chain recombines TRBV9 with TRBJ1-1, with D unclear. The CDR3 bases are TGTGCCAGCAGCGTATTAAGCCTGAACACTGAAGCTTTCTTT. It yields the protein CASSVLSLNTEAFF. The full variable domain, completed using reference TRBV9 and TRBJ1-1, is DSGVTQTPKHLITATGQRVTLRCSPRSGDLSVYWYQQSLDQGLQFLIQYYNGEERAKGNILERFSAQQFPDLHSELNLSSLELGDSALYFCASSVLSLNTEAFFGQGTRLTVV.